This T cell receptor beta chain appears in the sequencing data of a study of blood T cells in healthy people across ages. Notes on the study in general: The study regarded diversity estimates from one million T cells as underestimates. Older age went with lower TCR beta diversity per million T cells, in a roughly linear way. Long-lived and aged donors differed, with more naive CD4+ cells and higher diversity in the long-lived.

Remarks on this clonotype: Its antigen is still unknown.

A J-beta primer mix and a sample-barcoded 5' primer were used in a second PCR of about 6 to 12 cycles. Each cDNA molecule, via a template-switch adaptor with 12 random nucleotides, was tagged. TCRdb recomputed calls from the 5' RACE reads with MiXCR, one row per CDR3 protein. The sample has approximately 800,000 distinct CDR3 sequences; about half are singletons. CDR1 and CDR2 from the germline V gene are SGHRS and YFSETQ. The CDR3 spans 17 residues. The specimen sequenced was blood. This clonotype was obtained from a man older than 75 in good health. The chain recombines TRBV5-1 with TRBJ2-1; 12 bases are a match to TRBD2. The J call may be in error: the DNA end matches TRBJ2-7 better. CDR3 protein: CASSLVTSGGSYNEQYF. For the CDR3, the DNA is TGCGCCAGCAGCTTGGTGACTAGCGGGGGCTCCTACAATGAGCAGTACTTC.